Sequencing of this TCR beta chain was carried out in a study of T cells in Graves' hyperthyroidism and ophthalmopathy. Across the study: Peripheral blood draws took place at initial diagnosis, ahead of any treatment.

What was amplified from RNA transcripts were TCR beta CDR3 regions. TCR CDR3 regions were first amplified by RT-PCR with HTBI primers. TCRdb fed the multiplex PCR reads into MiXCR, producing one record per CDR3 protein. Of 600,000 to 650,000 distinct CDR3 sequences in the sample, less than 25% are singletons; the top ten hold roughly a third. This clonotype was found a few times. Patients were excluded because of uncontrolled infection, other autoimmune disease, pregnancy or lactation. The source of the PBMCs was more than 9.5 ml of fresh peripheral blood. The V and J ends lost 3 bases and 0 bases respectively, with 9 bases between them. The CDR3 contains 15 residues. From germline, CDR1 is SNHLY and CDR2 FYNNEI.

Sequenced sample: blood. The chain has TRBV2 and TRBJ2-1; no firm D call. This TCR came from a man between 25 and 39 years old with Graves' ophthalmopathy. The CDR3 nucleotides read TGTGCCAGCAGTGACTTCGCCGTCTCCTACAATGAGCAGTTCTTC. It yields the protein CASSDFAVSYNEQFF.